This T cell receptor beta chain was found in a study of T cells in localized non-small cell lung cancer (TCRdb year 2020). Some background on the complete study: The study analyzed T cell repertoires of about 230 early-stage NSCLC patients, comparing tumors and uninvolved tumor-adjacent lungs. Of the NSCLC patients, around 140 were male and 85 to 110 were female, and the mean age was approximately 66 years. The cohort was made up of around 240 treatment-naive NSCLC patients whose localized lung tumors had been resected. What the research found in general, with its limitations: Uninvolved tumor-adjacent lung showed the highest T cell clonality, higher than tumor, which suggests more focused antigenic responses in the uninvolved tumor-adjacent lung. Of the top 100 tumor clones, a median of approximately 60 were detected in paired uninvolved adjacent lung; about 26 were also among that lung's top 100. Since the design was exploratory, TCR variables were selected using unadjusted p-values with no false-discovery rate correction. Because multi-region sequencing of the tumors was not done, intratumor heterogeneity could not be ruled out. Higher blood T cell density associated with longer overall survival, while higher adjacent-lung clonality associated with shorter survival.

V trim: 0 bases; J trim: 4 bases; unmatched bases: 3. CDR3 length: 14 amino acids, cysteine to phenylalanine. Of all the DNA, just the CDR3 is kept, 42 bases in frame from base 1. Reading the germline V gene gives CDR1 SGDLS and CDR2 YYNGEE. At diagnosis, tumor, uninvolved tumor-adjacent lung and peripheral blood were collected and then preserved as a mix of FFPE and fresh-frozen material. For TCR repertoire profiling, the blood samples were analyzed as peripheral blood mononuclear cells. Notes on this clone: This clone's antigen is unknown. One base away there is no much larger clone; base qualities are not given.

TCR beta CDR3 regions were sequenced from DNA using the immunoSEQ Assay. The authors' analysis ran thus. T cell density was computed as TCR beta template counts normalized to usable DNA estimated by amplifying housekeeping genes. Using the preseqR package, richness was estimated by extrapolating to 120,000 templates for tissue samples and 400,000 templates for PBMC samples. Clonality was taken to be one minus Pielou's evenness. Differential abundance testing on productive amino-acid clonotypes, with a minimum total count of 5 and an alpha of 0.1, was used to identify tissue-enriched TCRs. The Jaccard Index and the Morisita Overlap Index were used to quantify repertoire overlap between compartments. TCR beta CDR3s were clustered by GLIPH together with public tetramer-defined viral CDR3s, and at least three viral sequences plus V-gene enrichment were required for viral motifs. What TCRdb holds here is the immuneACCESS table cut down to in-frame rearrangements. Part of the clones is not present; checked against another copy, under half of the missing clones reflect an unresolved V gene, and the others are unexplained. V, J and clone size derive from that table, while D and trimming were established from the DNA sequence. Here the sample has about 30,000 clones; around 89% occur a single time. 10% to 15% of the sample lies in the top ten.

The rearrangement combines TRBV9 with TRBJ2-5; 7 central nucleotides agree with TRBD1. The sample consisted of peripheral blood, taken before any cancer treatment. This receptor was taken from an older female donor with stage III squamous cell lung carcinoma. This receptor carries the CDR3 CASSVAPGGETQYF. DNA sequence: TGTGCCAGCAGCGTAGCTCCAGGGGGAGAGACCCAGTACTTC.